This entry lists 5 T cell receptor beta chains sequenced from one sample in a study of blood T cell repertoires in COVID-19. Sequencing used immunoSEQ multiplex PCR; TCRdb keeps in-frame clones, though not all of them. The sample includes fewer than 350,000 clones, about four fifths of them seen just once. Sequences were obtained from peripheral blood. These receptors originate from a woman in her sixties with active or convalescent COVID-19.

The rearrangement links TRBV25-1 to TRBJ1-4; tentative D call: TRBD1 (5 bases). The V gene's germline CDR1 is MGHDK and CDR2 SYGVNS. The V and J ends lost 3 bases and 4 bases respectively, with 12 bases between them. This CDR3 comprises 15 residues. CDR3: CASSDRGAGNEKLFF. The CDR3 bases are TGTGCCAGCAGTGACCGTGGGGCCGGTAATGAAAAACTGTTTTTT.

V usage is TRBV30 and J usage is TRBJ2-6, with TRBD1 identical over 9 bases. J gave up 0 bases and V 8 bases, and 5 bases lay outside the gene matches. This CDR3 contains 15 residues. Germline V gene sequence: CDR1 GTSNPN, CDR2 SVGIG (reference sequence). Written as DNA, the CDR3 is TGTGCCCGTGGACAGGGGTACTCTGGGGCCAACGTCCTGACTTTC. Translated: CARGQGYSGANVLTF.

This chain joins TRBV10-2 and TRBJ1-1; a weak D match, TRBD1 (5 bases). Germline V lookup: CDR1 WSHSY, CDR2 SAAADI. The CDR3 runs to 15 residues. V shed 2 bases and J shed 1 base, with 11 bases lying between them. The CDR3 region is CASSEPPDRNTEAFF. For the CDR3, the DNA is TGCGCCAGCAGTGAGCCTCCCGACAGGAACACTGAAGCTTTCTTT.

In nucleotides, the CDR3 is TGCGCCAGCAGTGAGTCGGCCCCGCCTAATGAAAAACTGTTTTTT. Translating gives CASSESAPPNEKLFF. V and J are TRBV10-1 and TRBJ1-4; D remains unclear. Trimming took off 0 bases at V and 3 bases at J, with 8 bases between the two ends. The germline V gene encodes CDR1 WNHNN and CDR2 SYGVQD (reference sequence). CDR3 length: 15 residues.

This chain links TRBV25-1 with TRBJ2-1; a possible D gene is TRBD2 (5 bases). CDR3 length: 16 residues. Between the trimmed V and J ends, which lost 1 base and 0 bases, there was a span of 10 bases. The germline gives CDR1 MGHDK, CDR2 SYGVNS. The CDR3 region is CASSESGSLSYNEQFF. The CDR3 DNA reads as TGTGCCAGCAGTGAATCGGGATCCCTCTCCTACAATGAGCAGTTCTTC.